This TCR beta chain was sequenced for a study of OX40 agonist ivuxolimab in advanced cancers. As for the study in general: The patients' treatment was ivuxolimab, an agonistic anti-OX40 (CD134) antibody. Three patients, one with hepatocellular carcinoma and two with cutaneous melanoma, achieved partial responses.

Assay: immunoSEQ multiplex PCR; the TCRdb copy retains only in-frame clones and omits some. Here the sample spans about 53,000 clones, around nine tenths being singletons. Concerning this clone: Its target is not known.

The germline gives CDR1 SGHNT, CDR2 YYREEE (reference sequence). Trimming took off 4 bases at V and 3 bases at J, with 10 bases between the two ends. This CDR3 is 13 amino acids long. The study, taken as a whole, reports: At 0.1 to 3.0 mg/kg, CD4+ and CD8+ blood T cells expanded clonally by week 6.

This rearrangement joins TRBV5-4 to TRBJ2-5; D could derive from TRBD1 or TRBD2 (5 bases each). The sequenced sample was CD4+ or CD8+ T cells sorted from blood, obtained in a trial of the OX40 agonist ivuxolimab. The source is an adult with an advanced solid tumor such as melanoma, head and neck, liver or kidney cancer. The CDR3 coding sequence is TGTGCCAGCAGCGAAGGGACGGAAGAGACCCAGTACTTC. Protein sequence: CASSEGTEETQYF. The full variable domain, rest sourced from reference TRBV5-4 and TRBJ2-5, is ETGVTQSPTHLIKTRGQQVTLRCSSQSGHNTVSWYQQALGQGPQFIFQYYREEENGRGNFPPRFSGLQFPNYSSELNVNALELDDSALYLCASSEGTEETQYFGPGTRLLVL.